Listed here are 7 T cell receptor beta chains from one sample, sequenced in a study of T cell clones after liver transplantation. Here immunoSEQ multiplex PCR was the method, and the copy in TCRdb shows in-frame clones only, minus some. The sample lists approximately 12,000 clones, roughly four fifths occurring once. Here the sequenced sample was CD8+ T cells from blood, taken at the 22-month timepoint. The origin of the receptors is a human patient who received a liver transplant. Some T cells may trace back to the graft donor.

V is TRBV6-5 and J is TRBJ2-3; D gene uncertain. Trimming took off 2 bases at V and 9 bases at J, with 18 bases between the two ends. This CDR3 has 15 amino acids. Germline assignment: CDR1 MNHEY and CDR2 SVGAGI. CDR3 sequence: CASSYGPPRGGTQYF. The CDR3 DNA follows: TGTGCCAGCAGTTACGGCCCGCCCCGTGGTGGGACGCAGTATTTT.

The chain uses TRBV9 and TRBJ1-5; D is unresolved. Germline CDR1 is SGDLS and CDR2 is YYNGEE. CDR3 length equals 13 residues. The V gene lost 0 bases and the J gene lost 7 bases, with 8 bases spanning the gap. CDR3 sequence reads: CASSVASGQPQHF. CDR3 sequence (DNA): TGTGCCAGCAGCGTAGCTTCCGGGCAGCCCCAGCATTTT.

The chain combines TRBV11-1 with TRBJ2-3; D possibly matches TRBD1 or TRBD2 (5 bases each). The germline V gene has CDR1 SGHAT and CDR2 FQDESV (reference sequence). Trimming cost V 5 bases and J 4 bases, with 13 bases left between them. This CDR3 has 14 residues. The CDR3 region is CASSPYSGPDTQYF. The DNA of the CDR3 is TGTGCCAGCAGCCCCTATTCGGGACCAGATACGCAGTATTTT.

This clone has just one count. V and J are TRBV29-1 and TRBJ1-1; D possibly corresponds to TRBD1 (5 bases). Germline lookup yields CDR1 SQVTM and CDR2 ANQGSEA. V was cut by 8 bases and J by 4 bases, with 11 bases left in between. The CDR3 consists of 11 residues. Here the CDR3 DNA reads TGCAGCCTTCGGGGGGGCACTGAAGCTTTCTTT. It encodes CSLRGGTEAFF.

The chain couples TRBV6-6 to TRBJ1-1, with 9 bases lining up with TRBD1. The CDR3 length is 14 residues. The trim removed 2 bases at V and 12 bases at J, leaving 10 bases unmatched. Per germline, CDR1 MNHNY and CDR2 SVGAGI (reference sequence). The CDR3 here is CASSYAGTGHLTFF. The CDR3, as DNA: TGTGCCAGCAGTTACGCCGGGACAGGGCACTTGACTTTCTTT.

The V gene is TRBV5-8, the J gene TRBJ2-5; 14 bases agree with TRBD2. V lost 3 bases and J lost 1; bases outside the gene matches: 8. Germline V lookup: CDR1 SGHTS, CDR2 YDEGEE. CDR3 length equals 18 residues. In nucleotides, the CDR3 is TGTGCCAGCAGCTACCCAGGGACTAGCGGGGGTCTCCAAGAGACCCAGTACTTC. Residues: CASSYPGTSGGLQETQYF.

V is TRBV7-9 and J is TRBJ2-1; D is uncertain. The V end lost 5 bases, the J end lost 9 bases, and 11 bases lay between the germline ends. Germline V gene lookup returns CDR1 SEHNR and CDR2 FQNEAQ (reference sequence). CDR3 length: 12 residues. This CDR3 reads CASSRGRSEQFF. The CDR3 DNA is TGTGCCAGCAGCCGAGGCAGAAGTGAGCAGTTCTTC.